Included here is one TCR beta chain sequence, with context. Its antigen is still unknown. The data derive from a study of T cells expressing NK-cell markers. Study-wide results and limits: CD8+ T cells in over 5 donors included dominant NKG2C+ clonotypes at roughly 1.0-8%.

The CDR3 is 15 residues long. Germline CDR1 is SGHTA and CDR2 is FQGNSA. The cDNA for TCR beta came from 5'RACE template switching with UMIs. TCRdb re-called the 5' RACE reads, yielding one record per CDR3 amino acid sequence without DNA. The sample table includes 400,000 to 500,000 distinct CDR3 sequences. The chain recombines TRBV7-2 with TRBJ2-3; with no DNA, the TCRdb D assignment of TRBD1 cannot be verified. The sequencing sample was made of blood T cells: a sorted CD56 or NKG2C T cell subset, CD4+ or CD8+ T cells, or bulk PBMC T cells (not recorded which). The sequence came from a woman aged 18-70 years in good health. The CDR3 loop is CASSLAQGRTDTQYF.